Sequencing of this TCR beta chain was carried out in a study of T cell responses to AZD1222 COVID-19 vaccine. Repertoires were generated with immunoSEQ multiplex PCR, while TCRdb's copy carries only in-frame clones and drops some. The table shows fewer than 110,000 clones, with nearly 90% occurring only once. The germline V and J ends were trimmed by 0 bases and 3 bases, with 15 bases remaining between them. CDR1 is LGHNA, CDR2 YNFKEQ, per germline. There are 17 residues in the CDR3. This sequence originates from an adult who received the AZD1222 COVID-19 vaccine. This specimen consisted of peripheral blood, obtained 28 days after the second AZD1222 dose. J is TRBJ1-5 and V is TRBV4-2; D ambiguous. The CDR3 here is CASSQDRYSEANQPQHF. CDR3 DNA sequence: TGTGCCAGCAGCCAAGATCGGTACAGTGAAGCCAATCAGCCCCAGCATTTT.